Each of the 24 T cell receptor beta chains below was sequenced from the same sample in a study of response to subunit inactivated influenza vaccine. TCRdb re-called the RT-PCR reads with MiXCR, one entry per CDR3 protein. The table lists 450,000 to 600,000 distinct CDR3 sequences, 7.6% of them singletons, with approximately 12% in the top ten. The sequencing used PBMCs from blood, collected approximately 25 months after vaccination. These receptors came from a man between 50 and 70 years old who received an inactivated influenza vaccine.

This clonotype was detected ten times or more. The chain recombines TRBV15 with TRBJ2-7; tentatively, D is TRBD1 or TRBD2 (5 bases each). CDR1 is LNHNV, CDR2 YYDKDF, per germline (reference sequence). The CDR3 contains 14 residues. V lost 0 bases and J lost 7, with 13 bases in between. The CDR3, as DNA: TGTGCCACCAGCAGAGATCGAGGGGTGGGGGAGCAGTACTTC. Residues: CATSRDRGVGEQYF.

The V and J genes are TRBV5-5 and TRBJ1-2, with a tentative D call TRBD1 (5 bases). Germline CDR1 reads SGHKS; CDR2 reads YYEKEE (reference sequence). CDR3 length equals 15 residues. Trimming removed 4 bases from V and 3 bases from J, with 16 bases in between. The CDR3: CASSPSSGNYYGYTF. CDR3 DNA: TGTGCCAGCAGCCCCTCGTCAGGGAACTACTATGGCTACACCTTC.

This clonotype appeared many times. The chain recombines TRBV7-8 with TRBJ1-3, with D possibly TRBD1 on 5 matching bases. Trimming took off 4 bases at V and 3 bases at J, with 16 bases between the two ends. The length of the CDR3 is 16 residues. Germline CDR1 SGHVS, CDR2 FQNEAQ. The CDR3 reads CASSSADGGIGNTIYF. CDR3 in DNA: TGTGCCAGCAGCTCCGCCGACGGGGGTATTGGAAACACCATATATTTT. The full variable domain, rest sourced from reference TRBV7-8 and TRBJ1-3, is GAGVSQSPRYKVAKRGQDVALRCDPISGHVSLFWYQQALGQGPEFLTYFQNEAQLDKSGLPSDRFFAERPEGSVSTLKIQRTQQEDSAVYLCASSSADGGIGNTIYFGEGSWLTVV.

The table lists this clonotype with a few counts. This chain uses TRBV27 with TRBJ2-2, with 10 bases that match TRBD2. The length of the CDR3 is 17 residues. With V trimmed by 2 bases and J by 0 bases, 3 bases remained unmatched. The germline V gene has CDR1 MNHEY and CDR2 SMNVEV (reference sequence). The CDR3 sequence is CASSLTGLAANTGELFF. CDR3 bases: TGTGCCAGCAGTTTAACCGGACTAGCGGCGAACACCGGGGAGCTGTTTTTT.

The chain combines TRBV4-1 with TRBJ2-7, with no clear D. Germline lookup yields CDR1 MGHRA and CDR2 YSYEKL. With 6 bases removed from V and 4 bases from J, the gap between germline ends came to 19 bases. The CDR3 extends over 15 amino acids. The CDR3 loop is CASSHAPGALYEQYF. The CDR3 nucleotides are TGCGCCAGCAGTCACGCCCCCGGTGCCTTGTACGAGCAGTACTTC.

This clonotype was counted between two and nine times. This rearrangement joins TRBV10-3 to TRBJ2-3; weak D call: TRBD2 (5 bases). Per germline, CDR1 ENHRY and CDR2 SYGVKD. The V gene lost 4 bases and the J gene lost 0 bases, with 11 bases spanning the gap. This CDR3 has 15 residues. CDR3 DNA: TGTGCCATCAGTGGGATGCGGGCAAGCACAGATACGCAGTATTTT. Its translation: CAISGMRASTDTQYF.

There are a few counts of this clonotype. This chain uses TRBV7-2 with TRBJ2-7; TRBD1 aligns across 7 bases. CDR3 size: 14 residues. Losses at the gene ends were 1 base for V and 3 bases for J; bases not matched to a gene: 3. Germline loops: CDR1 SGHTA, CDR2 FQGNSA. The CDR3 reads CASSLEGQYYEQYF. In DNA form, the CDR3 reads TGTGCCAGCAGCTTAGAGGGACAGTACTACGAGCAGTACTTC.

In this sample, this clonotype turned up a few times. The rearrangement links TRBV7-9 to TRBJ2-7; D is perhaps TRBD2 (5 bases). This CDR3 has 13 amino acids. Germline-derived CDR1 and CDR2 are SEHNR and FQNEAQ (reference sequence). V lost 11 bases, J lost 2 bases, and 16 bases lay in between. CDR3 residues: CAGGGSGAYEQYF. The DNA for the CDR3 is TGTGCCGGTGGAGGCTCCGGGGCCTACGAGCAGTACTTC.

This clonotype has at least ten counts. This chain joins TRBV7-2 and TRBJ1-1, with unresolved D. Germline V lookup: CDR1 SGHTA, CDR2 FQGNSA. The CDR3 is 13 amino acids. Trimming cost V 5 bases and J 2 bases, with 9 bases left between them. CDR3 nucleotides: TGTGCCAGCAGCCTAGGGTATAACACTGAAGCTTTCTTT. Protein sequence: CASSLGYNTEAFF.

The table lists this clonotype with many counts. The chain carries TRBV29-1 and TRBJ2-5, with D perhaps given as TRBD1 or TRBD2 (5 bases each). V lost 4 bases and J 5 bases, leaving 20 bases between the germline ends. The CDR3 is 15 residues long. The germline V gene encodes CDR1 SQVTM and CDR2 ANQGSEA. The CDR3 here is CSVVVGPASGETQYF. The CDR3 coding sequence is TGCAGCGTTGTAGTGGGACCGGCTTCGGGGGAGACCCAGTACTTC.

This chain links TRBV28 with TRBJ2-7; D is unclear. V lost 7 bases and J lost 3, with 7 bases in between. The CDR3 consists of 11 residues. The V gene's germline CDR1 is MDHEN and CDR2 SYDVKM. CDR3 region: CASKQNYEQYF. CDR3 sequence (DNA): TGTGCCAGCAAACAGAACTACGAGCAGTACTTC.

This clonotype turned up a few times. This chain connects TRBV3-1 to TRBJ2-3; tentative D call: TRBD1 (7 bases). The V gene's germline CDR1 is LGHDT and CDR2 YNNKEL (reference sequence). The CDR3 length is 15 residues. The ends were cut back, 2 bases at V and 2 bases at J, with 11 bases in the middle. In DNA, the CDR3 is TGTGCCAGCAGCCAACAGGGGGGTTCCACAGATACGCAGTATTTT. This translates into CASSQQGGSTDTQYF.

This clonotype has more than one count but fewer than ten. V is TRBV4-3 and J is TRBJ1-1, with D perhaps matching TRBD1 (5 bases). The germline V gene has CDR1 LGHNA and CDR2 YSLEER. CDR3 length: 15 residues. V was clipped by 4 bases and J by 4 bases, with 16 bases between them. CDR3 region: CASSPWTERGTEAFF. Written as DNA, the CDR3 is TGCGCCAGCAGCCCCTGGACGGAAAGGGGCACTGAAGCTTTCTTT.

This clonotype has a single count. V gene TRBV4-3 combines with J gene TRBJ2-6; D is undetermined. In germline, CDR1 is LGHNA, CDR2 YSLEER. This CDR3 is built from 18 residues. Trimming pared 0 bases from V and 0 bases from J, leaving 12 bases between. CDR3 nucleotides: TGCGCCAGCAGCCAAGATAGGCAGGAGAGCTCTGGGGCCAACGTCCTGACTTTC. Protein sequence: CASSQDRQESSGANVLTF.

The chain links TRBV5-5 to TRBJ2-3, with D perhaps assigned TRBD1 or TRBD2 (6 bases each). The CDR3 loop spans 16 amino acids. Trimming took 2 bases from V and 2 from J, leaving 15 bases between them. Germline CDR1 SGHKS, CDR2 YYEKEE (reference sequence). CDR3 nucleotides: TGTGCCAGCAGCTTCCTTGACGGGGGCCTCACAGATACGCAGTATTTT. Its protein is CASSFLDGGLTDTQYF. Full variable domain (rest looked up from reference TRBV5-5 and TRBJ2-3): DAGVTQSPTHLIKTRGQQVTLRCSPISGHKSVSWYQQVLGQGPQFIFQYYEKEERGRGNFPDRFSARQFPNYSSELNVNALLLGDSALYLCASSFLDGGLTDTQYFGPGTRLTVL.

The chain is built from TRBV6-5 and TRBJ2-7; 7 nucleotides align to TRBD2. The CDR3 extends over 14 amino acids. CDR1 MNHEY and CDR2 SVGAGI come from the germline V gene. Trimming at V came to 4 bases and at J to 2 bases, leaving 5 bases not matched to a gene. The CDR3 DNA sequence: TGTGCCAGCAGTTCCACGGGGGGAACCTACGAGCAGTACTTC. Protein product: CASSSTGGTYEQYF.

The table lists this clonotype with a few counts. The CDR3 loop reads CASSLDIAGSDTQYF. CDR3 DNA sequence: TGTGCCAGCAGCTTAGATATAGCAGGCTCAGATACGCAGTATTTT. V gene TRBV11-3 combines with J gene TRBJ2-3; D gene unclear. Germline lookup yields CDR1 SGHNT and CDR2 YENEEA. Deletions cut 0 bases from V and 4 bases from J, with 11 bases between. The CDR3 length is 15 residues.

This clonotype has at least ten counts. This sequence joins TRBV20-1 and TRBJ2-3, with unresolved D. The germline V gene encodes CDR1 DFQATT and CDR2 SNEGSKA (reference sequence). The CDR3 has 15 residues. V was shortened by 0 bases and J by 0 bases, with 10 bases between the two germline ends. The CDR3 DNA sequence: TGCAGTGCTAGAGATGGCAGTTCTAGCACAGATACGCAGTATTTT. The encoded protein is CSARDGSSSTDTQYF.

This clonotype was seen a few times. The genes are TRBV7-6 and TRBJ1-2; no clear D. The CDR3 extends over 14 amino acids. In germline, CDR1 is SGHVS, CDR2 FNYEAQ. With 2 bases removed from V and 3 bases from J, the gap between germline ends came to 10 bases. The CDR3 spells CASSLYSGHYGYTF. The CDR3 DNA sequence: TGTGCCAGCAGCTTATATTCCGGACACTATGGCTACACCTTC.

This clonotype was recorded many times. The rearrangement uses TRBV10-3 and TRBJ2-1; TRBD2 might be the D (6 bases). V gave up 10 bases and J gave up 4 bases, with 17 bases separating them. The CDR3 is made up of 14 amino acids. Germline assignment: CDR1 ENHRY and CDR2 SYGVKD. CDR3 region: CATELARSYNEQFF. The CDR3 nucleotides are TGTGCCACGGAGCTAGCGAGGTCATACAATGAGCAGTTCTTC.

The chain uses TRBV20-1 and TRBJ1-1, with D perhaps TRBD1 (5 bases). The germline V and J ends were trimmed by 6 bases and 1 base, with 15 bases remaining between them. Germline assignment: CDR1 DFQATT and CDR2 SNEGSKA (reference sequence). This CDR3 spans 14 amino acids. The CDR3 region has the DNA TGCAGTGCAAGTCCGGGGGGAGGGAACACTGAAGCTTTCTTT. It yields the protein CSASPGGGNTEAFF.

The CDR3 sequence: CASSLTEGNTIYF. CDR3 DNA: TGTGCCAGCAGTTTGACGGAGGGAAACACCATATATTTT. This chain uses TRBV6-5 with TRBJ1-3, with D unresolved. From germline, CDR1 is MNHEY and CDR2 SVGAGI. V lost 4 bases, J lost 4 bases, and 8 bases lay in between. The CDR3 is 13 residues long.

At least ten counts were recorded for this clonotype. This chain uses TRBV7-3 with TRBJ2-3; no reliable D call. Germline CDR1 is SGHTA and CDR2 is FQGTGA. The CDR3 is made up of 14 amino acids. V gave up 1 base and J gave up 4 bases, with 9 bases separating them. CDR3 DNA: TGTGCCAGCAGCTTAAATGCCCGTCCAGATACGCAGTATTTT. Residues: CASSLNARPDTQYF. The whole variable domain, filled in from reference TRBV7-3 and TRBJ2-3, reads GAGVSQTPSNKVTEKGKYVELRCDPISGHTALYWYRQSLGQGPEFLIYFQGTGAADDSGLPNDRFFAVRPEGSVSTLKIQRTERGDSAVYLCASSLNARPDTQYFGPGTRLTVL.

This clonotype was detected only a few times. The chain has TRBV20-1 and TRBJ1-2; possible D gene TRBD1, 6 bases. There are 15 residues in the CDR3. Germline-derived CDR1 and CDR2 are DFQATT and SNEGSKA (reference sequence). The ends were cut back, 1 base at V and 3 bases at J, with 15 bases in the middle. The CDR3 nucleotides are TGCAGTGCTAGAGGGAAGGCAGGGGCAGACTATGGCTACACCTTC. This sequence encodes CSARGKAGADYGYTF.